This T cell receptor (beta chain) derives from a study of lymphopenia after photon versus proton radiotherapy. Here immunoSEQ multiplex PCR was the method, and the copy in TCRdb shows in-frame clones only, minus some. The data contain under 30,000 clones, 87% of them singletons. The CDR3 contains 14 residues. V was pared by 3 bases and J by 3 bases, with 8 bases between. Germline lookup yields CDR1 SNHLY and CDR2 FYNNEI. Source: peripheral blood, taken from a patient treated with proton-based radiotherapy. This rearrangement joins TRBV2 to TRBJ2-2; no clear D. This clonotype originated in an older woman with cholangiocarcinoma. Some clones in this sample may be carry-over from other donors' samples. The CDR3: CASSDPAYTGELFF. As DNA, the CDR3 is TGTGCCAGCAGTGACCCAGCTTACACCGGGGAGCTGTTTTTT.